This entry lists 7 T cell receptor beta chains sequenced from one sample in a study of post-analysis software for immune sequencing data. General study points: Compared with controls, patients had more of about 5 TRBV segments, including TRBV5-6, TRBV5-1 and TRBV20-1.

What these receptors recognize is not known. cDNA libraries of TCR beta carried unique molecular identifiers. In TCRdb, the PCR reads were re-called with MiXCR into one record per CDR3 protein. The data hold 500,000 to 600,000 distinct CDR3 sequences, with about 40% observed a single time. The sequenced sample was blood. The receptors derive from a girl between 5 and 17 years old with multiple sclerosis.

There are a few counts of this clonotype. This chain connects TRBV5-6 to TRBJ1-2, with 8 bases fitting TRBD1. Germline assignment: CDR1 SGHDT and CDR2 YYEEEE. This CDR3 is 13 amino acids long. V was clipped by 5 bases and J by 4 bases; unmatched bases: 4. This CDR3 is CASRETGAYGYTF. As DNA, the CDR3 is TGTGCCAGCAGGGAGACAGGGGCCTATGGCTACACCTTC. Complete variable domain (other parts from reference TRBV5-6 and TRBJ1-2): DAGVTQSPTHLIKTRGQQVTLRCSPKSGHDTVSWYQQALGQGPQFIFQYYEEEERQRGNFPDRFSGHQFPNYSSELNVNALLLGDSALYLCASRETGAYGYTFGSGTRLTVV.

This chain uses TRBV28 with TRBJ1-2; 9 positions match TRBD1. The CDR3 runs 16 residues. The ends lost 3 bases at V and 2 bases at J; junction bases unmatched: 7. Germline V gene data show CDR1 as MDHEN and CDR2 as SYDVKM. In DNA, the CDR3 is TGTGCCAGCAGTTTGTCGGGGACAGGGTTGAACTATGGCTACACCTTC. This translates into CASSLSGTGLNYGYTF.

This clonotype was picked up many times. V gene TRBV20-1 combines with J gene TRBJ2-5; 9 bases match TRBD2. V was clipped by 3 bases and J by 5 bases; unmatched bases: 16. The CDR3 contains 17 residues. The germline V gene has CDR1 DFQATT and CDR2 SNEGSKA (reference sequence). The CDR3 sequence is CSARVQGAGGPRETQYF. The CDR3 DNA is TGCAGTGCTAGGGTTCAGGGAGCGGGGGGCCCAAGGGAGACCCAGTACTTC.

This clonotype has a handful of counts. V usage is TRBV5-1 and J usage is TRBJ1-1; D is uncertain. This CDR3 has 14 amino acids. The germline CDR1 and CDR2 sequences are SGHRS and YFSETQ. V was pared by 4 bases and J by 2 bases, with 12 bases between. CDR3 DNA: TGCGCCAGCAGCAACGGGATCTATAACACTGAAGCTTTCTTT. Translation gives CASSNGIYNTEAFF.

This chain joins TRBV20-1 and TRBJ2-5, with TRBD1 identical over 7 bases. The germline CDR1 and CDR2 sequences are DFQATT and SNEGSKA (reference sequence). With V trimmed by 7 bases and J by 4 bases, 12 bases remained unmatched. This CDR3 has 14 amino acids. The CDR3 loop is CSVPNRGPRETQYF. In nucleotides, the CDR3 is TGCAGTGTCCCGAACAGGGGTCCGAGAGAGACCCAGTACTTC.

CDR3 bases: TGTGCCAGCAGGCAACTAGCGGACCGCACAGATACGCAGTATTTT. As protein: CASRQLADRTDTQYF. The chain carries TRBV6-1 and TRBJ2-3; 8 positions agree with TRBD2. Germline CDR1 and CDR2: MNHNS and SASEGT. The CDR3 has 15 amino acids. V lost 6 bases and J lost 1; bases outside the gene matches: 6.

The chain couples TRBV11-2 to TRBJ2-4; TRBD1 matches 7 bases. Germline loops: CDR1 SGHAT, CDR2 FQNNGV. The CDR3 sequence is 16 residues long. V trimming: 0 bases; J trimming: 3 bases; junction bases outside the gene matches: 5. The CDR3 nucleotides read TGTGCCAGCAGCTTAGAAGGGGGCCTAGGCAAAAACATTCAGTACTTC. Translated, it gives CASSLEGGLGKNIQYF.